The T cell receptor (beta chain) under discussion was sequenced for a study of blood T cell repertoires in COVID-19. Germline V gives CDR1 SGHTA, CDR2 FQGTGA. Trimming took 1 base from V and 1 from J, leaving 9 bases between them. The CDR3 covers 15 residues. Generated by immunoSEQ multiplex PCR, the TCRdb table keeps only in-frame clones and is missing some. The sample carries about 220,000 clones, 83% recorded once. The chain is built from TRBV7-3 and TRBJ2-3; D might be TRBD2 (7 bases). This TCR derives from a woman between 45 and 60 years old who had been exposed to COVID-19. Sequencing was done on a sample of PBMCs or T cells enriched from blood (not recorded which). CDR3 bases: TGTGCCAGCAGCTTAATCGGGGGGCGCACAGATACGCAGTATTTT. Protein: CASSLIGGRTDTQYF. Full variable domain (rest looked up from reference TRBV7-3 and TRBJ2-3): GAGVSQTPSNKVTEKGKYVELRCDPISGHTALYWYRQSLGQGPEFLIYFQGTGAADDSGLPNDRFFAVRPEGSVSTLKIQRTERGDSAVYLCASSLIGGRTDTQYFGPGTRLTVL.